The 28 T cell receptor beta chains reported below all come from one sample, sequenced in a study of T cell repertoires in cytomegalovirus infection. Their antigens are not known. One entry per CDR3 protein, called by TCRdb with MiXCR from the reads. The data hold roughly 990,000 distinct CDR3 sequences, with roughly 30% observed a single time. The sequencing used cultured CD8+ T cells from PBMCs, collected from culture after CMV antigen stimulation. These receptors all come from a human donor in good health (CMV status not recorded). Some clones in this sample may be carry-over from other donors' samples.

This clonotype was recorded a few times. The V call is TRBV27, the J call TRBJ2-5, with a weak D call TRBD2 (5 bases). Per the germline V gene, CDR1 is MNHEY and CDR2 is SMNVEV (reference sequence). V shed 1 base and J shed 5 bases, with 14 bases lying between them. The CDR3 extends over 15 amino acids. The CDR3 bases are TGTGCCAGCAGTTTATTGGTGGGAGATGGCGAGACCCAGTACTTC. Its protein product is CASSLLVGDGETQYF.

The chain has TRBV27 and TRBJ2-5, with 13 bases lining up with TRBD2. Germline CDR1 MNHEY, CDR2 SMNVEV (reference sequence). J lost 3 bases, V lost 6 bases, and 7 bases had no gene match. The CDR3 loop spans 16 amino acids. For the CDR3, the DNA is TGTGCCAGCAGCTTCGTCACTAGCGGGGGGGAAGAGACCCAGTACTTC. This translates into CASSFVTSGGEETQYF.

This clonotype was seen repeatedly, ten times or more. The chain combines TRBV7-2 with TRBJ2-7; D might be TRBD2 (12 bases). Germline V CDR1 and CDR2: SGHTA, FQGNSA. V dropped 0 bases and J dropped 7 bases, with 28 bases sitting between them. This CDR3 is 19 amino acids long. Written as DNA, the CDR3 is TGTGCCAGCAGCTTAGCCGGGACAGGGGGACTAGCGGGCCCCGGGGAGCAGTACGTC. Translated, it gives CASSLAGTGGLAGPGEQYV.

V is TRBV20-1 and J is TRBJ2-1; D uncertain. The CDR3 is 16 amino acids. V was trimmed by 0 bases and J by 4 bases, leaving 16 bases between them. Germline V lookup: CDR1 DFQATT, CDR2 SNEGSKA (reference sequence). The CDR3 coding sequence is TGCAGTGCTAGAGAGTTGAGTATGGTGGGTTACAATGAGCAGTTCTTC. Translated, it gives CSARELSMVGYNEQFF.

In this sample, this clonotype turned up many times. The chain uses TRBV7-2 and TRBJ2-7; D not certain. Germline CDR1 SGHTA, CDR2 FQGNSA. This CDR3 comprises 16 residues. Trimming left V 1 base short and J 2 bases short, with 15 bases between. CDR3 protein: CASSLEGSRSTYEQYV. The CDR3, as DNA: TGTGCCAGCAGCTTAGAGGGCTCCCGATCAACCTACGAGCAGTACGTC.

The V and J genes are TRBV6-5 and TRBJ1-1; no definite D call. This CDR3 is built from 11 residues. Per the germline V gene, CDR1 is MNHEY and CDR2 is SVGAGI. Trimming took 10 bases from V and 4 from J, leaving 10 bases between them. The CDR3 loop reads CATLAGTEAFF. The CDR3 DNA reads TGTGCCACCCTGGCTGGCACTGAAGCTTTCTTT.

The chain carries TRBV5-5 and TRBJ2-3; the D call may be TRBD1 or TRBD2 (5 bases each). Germline assignment: CDR1 SGHKS and CDR2 YYEKEE (reference sequence). The CDR3 loop spans 17 amino acids. Trimming removed 4 bases at V and 2 bases at J, with 20 bases between. CDR3 bases: TGTGCCAGCAGCCCGGGACCCACCGAGGATATCACAGATACGCAGTATTTT. This encodes CASSPGPTEDITDTQYF.

This chain joins TRBV6-6 and TRBJ2-1; D is perhaps TRBD2 (6 bases). V lost 4 bases and J 11 bases, leaving 21 bases between the germline ends. The CDR3 has 15 amino acids. The germline V gene encodes CDR1 MNHNY and CDR2 SVGAGI (reference sequence). In DNA, the CDR3 is TGTGCCAGCAGTTCCACCGCTCCATGGGGGGATCAGCAGTTCTTC. This gives the protein CASSSTAPWGDQQFF.

V and J are TRBV14 and TRBJ2-1, with TRBD2 identical over 7 bases. V was pared by 10 bases and J by 2 bases, with 11 bases of the junction left unmatched. The CDR3 spans 15 residues. CDR1 and CDR2 (germline): SGHDN, FVKESK. As DNA, the CDR3 is TGTGCCACCTCCTGGGGAAGCGGGGCCTACAATGAGCAGTTCTTC. Translation gives CATSWGSGAYNEQFF. The full variable domain, with the rest looked up from reference TRBV14 and TRBJ2-1, is EAGVTQFPSHSVIEKGQTVTLRCDPISGHDNLYWYRRVMGKEIKFLLHFVKESKQDESGMPNNRFLAERTGGTYSTLKVQPAELEDSGVYFCATSWGSGAYNEQFFGPGTRLTVL.

This clonotype was detected only once. The chain employs TRBV5-6 and TRBJ2-3, with D unresolved. The CDR3 runs 14 residues. Germline V gene data show CDR1 as SGHDT and CDR2 as YYEEEE. V was shortened by 4 bases and J by 3 bases, with 12 bases between the two germline ends. CDR3: CASSDPFVTDTQYF. In DNA form, the CDR3 reads TGTGCCAGCAGCGACCCGTTCGTTACAGATACGCAGTATTTT.

This clonotype was seen only a few times. The CDR3 loop reads CASSSGAGGNTGELFF. In DNA form, the CDR3 reads TGTGCCAGCAGCTCCGGTGCAGGGGGAAATACCGGGGAGCTGTTTTTT. This chain links TRBV7-9 with TRBJ2-2; 7 bases line up with TRBD1. Germline-derived CDR1 and CDR2 are SEHNR and FQNEAQ (reference sequence). V was pared by 4 bases and J by 5 bases, with 10 bases of the junction left unmatched. CDR3 length: 16 residues.

This clonotype was seen many times. This sequence joins TRBV7-6 and TRBJ2-2; D uncertain. V was cut by 1 base and J by 0 bases, with 12 bases left in between. This CDR3 has 17 amino acids. Germline V gene sequence: CDR1 SGHVS, CDR2 FNYEAQ. The CDR3 protein is CASSLVAALANTGELFF. CDR3 DNA sequence: TGTGCCAGCAGCTTAGTGGCGGCCCTCGCGAACACCGGGGAGCTGTTTTTT.

The chain links TRBV5-6 to TRBJ2-7, with D perhaps matching TRBD1 (5 bases). Germline-derived CDR1 and CDR2 are SGHDT and YYEEEE. The V end was cut by 0 bases, the J end by 2 bases, with 12 bases between. The CDR3 loop spans 15 amino acids. The chain's CDR3 is CASSLGAGKAYEQYV. For the CDR3, the DNA is TGTGCCAGCAGCTTGGGGGCAGGGAAAGCCTACGAGCAGTACGTC.

The genes are TRBV20-1 and TRBJ2-7; 8 bases align to TRBD1. V dropped 3 bases and J dropped 0; count of bases not matched to a gene: 10. This CDR3 is 16 amino acids long. Looked up from germline, CDR1 is DFQATT and CDR2 is SNEGSKA (reference sequence). The CDR3, as DNA: TGCAGTGCTAGCCCCAAGGGAACAGGGGGCTCCTACGAGCAGTACGTC. Translated: CSASPKGTGGSYEQYV.

To note about this clonotype: One end of the junction does not line up with germline, which may come from a read error. The chain joins TRBV19 to TRBJ1-5; 8 nucleotides agree with TRBD1. From germline, CDR1 is LNHDA and CDR2 SQIVND (reference sequence). The CDR3 covers 14 residues. CDR3 DNA sequence: TGTACCAGTAGTATATGGACAGGGAATCAGCCCCAGCATTTT. Translation gives CTSSIWTGNQPQHF.

The rearrangement joins TRBV7-9 to TRBJ2-5; 11 nucleotides line up with TRBD2. The CDR3 totals 16 residues. The germline gives CDR1 SEHNR, CDR2 FQNEAQ (reference sequence). The V and J ends lost 6 bases and 0 bases, in that order; junction bases with no gene match: 6. CDR3 sequence: CASSYPTSGDQETQYF. CDR3 DNA sequence: TGTGCCAGCAGTTATCCGACTAGCGGGGACCAAGAGACCCAGTACTTC.

This chain connects TRBV19 to TRBJ2-1; TRBD2 matches 8 bases. Trimming at V came to 1 base and at J to 7 bases, leaving 15 bases not matched to a gene. CDR3 length: 18 residues. Germline V lookup: CDR1 LNHDA, CDR2 SQIVND (reference sequence). The CDR3 is CASSIGGVAGSPGNEQFF. CDR3 DNA sequence: TGTGCCAGTAGTATAGGTGGAGTAGCGGGGTCCCCAGGGAATGAGCAGTTCTTC. The full variable domain, its missing parts supplied by reference TRBV19 and TRBJ2-1, is DGGITQSPKYLFRKEGQNVTLSCEQNLNHDAMYWYRQDPGQGLRLIYYSQIVNDFQKGDIAEGYSVSREKKESFPLTVTSAQKNPTAFYLCASSIGGVAGSPGNEQFFGPGTRLTVL.

This clonotype was seen more than once but under ten times. CDR3 bases: TGTGCCAGCAAGCAGGGACTTTCCTTTAGCTCTGGGGCCAACGTCCTGACTTTC. Its translation: CASKQGLSFSSGANVLTF. The genes are TRBV6-1 and TRBJ2-6; D possibly corresponds to TRBD2 (6 bases). V shed 7 bases and J shed 0 bases, with 19 bases lying between them. Per the germline V gene, CDR1 is MNHNS and CDR2 is SASEGT. The CDR3 is 18 amino acids.

Remarks on this clonotype: A single base separates this from a much larger clone, so it may be a read error. The chain links TRBV12-3 or TRBV12-4 to TRBJ2-1, with 8 bases fitting TRBD1. The CDR3 is 15 residues long. The CDR3 here is CANSFGQGPYNEQFF. The CDR3 DNA is TGTGCCAACAGTTTCGGACAGGGACCCTACAATGAGCAGTTCTTC.

This clonotype was counted only a few times. The V and J genes are TRBV6-2 or TRBV6-3 and TRBJ2-7; D call uncertain. The germline gives CDR1 MNHEY, CDR2 SVGEGT. V was cut by 3 bases and J by 7 bases, with 10 bases left in between. CDR3 size: 12 residues. The CDR3 coding sequence is TGTGCCAGCAGTTATGGGTTGGGGGAGCAGTACGTC. Protein: CASSYGLGEQYV.

This chain joins TRBV4-1 and TRBJ1-1, with TRBD1 identical over 7 bases. The CDR3 is 14 residues long. After removal of 3 bases from V and 7 bases from J, the junction contained 8 bases not matched to a gene. Germline lookup yields CDR1 MGHRA and CDR2 YSYEKL. In DNA, the CDR3 is TGCGCCAGCAGCCAGTACAGGGGACCCTATGAAGCTTTCTTT. This gives the protein CASSQYRGPYEAFF.

This clonotype showed up many times. The chain links TRBV7-2 to TRBJ1-5; D is perhaps TRBD1 (5 bases). Trimming pared 2 bases from V and 3 bases from J, leaving 11 bases between. The CDR3 runs to 15 residues. Germline V CDR1 and CDR2: SGHTA, FQGNSA. The DNA of the CDR3 is TGTGCCAGCAGCTTATCAGGGTTCGACAATCAGCCCCAGCATTTT. It encodes CASSLSGFDNQPQHF.

J is TRBJ1-2 and V is TRBV6-1; 8 bases line up with TRBD1. This CDR3 has 14 amino acids. Germline values: CDR1 MNHNS, CDR2 SASEGT. The J segment lost 7 bases and the V segment lost 1 base, leaving 5 bases of the junction unmatched. The CDR3 region has the DNA TGTGCCAGCAGTGAAGTGCCGGGACAGGCTGGCTACACCTTC. It specifies CASSEVPGQAGYTF.

On this clonotype: Germline and junction disagree at one end, which may indicate a read error. The rearrangement links TRBV7-4 to TRBJ2-7; D is perhaps TRBD2 (7 bases). This CDR3 contains 13 residues. Germline V CDR1 and CDR2: SGHVT, SQSDAQ. CDR3 sequence (DNA): TGTGCCAACAGCCGAGGGGGGGATTACGAGCAGTACTTC. Translating it yields CANSRGGDYEQYF.

Comment on this clonotype: A clone one base away is much larger, so this may be a read error. V is TRBV6-2 or TRBV6-3 and J is TRBJ2-1; 12 bases are shared with TRBD2. This CDR3 has 16 amino acids. Germline V lookup: CDR1 MNHEY, CDR2 SVGEGT. Trimming at V came to 10 bases and at J to 5 bases, leaving 12 bases not matched to a gene. CDR3 nucleotide sequence: TGTGCCAACAGACCCCTAGCGGGGGGGGAAAACAATGAGCAGTTCTTC. Translation: CANRPLAGGENNEQFF.

The V and J genes are TRBV27 and TRBJ2-1; tentative D call: TRBD2 (5 bases). Trimming cost V 6 bases and J 7 bases, with 19 bases left between them. CDR1 is MNHEY and CDR2 is SMNVEV in the germline V gene (reference sequence). CDR3 length equals 15 residues. The CDR3 reads CASSLLPPSRNEQFF. The CDR3 DNA follows: TGTGCCAGCAGCTTACTCCCCCCTAGCAGGAATGAGCAGTTCTTC.

This clonotype appeared a few times. This chain joins TRBV28 and TRBJ2-3, with 11 bases aligning to TRBD2. The germline gives CDR1 MDHEN, CDR2 SYDVKM. This CDR3 has 16 amino acids. V shed 5 bases, J shed 4 bases, and the junction held 8 bases outside the gene matches. CDR3 in DNA: TGTGCCAGCAGTCCTCTTAGCGGGGGGGAAGCAGATACGCAGTATTTT. It specifies CASSPLSGGEADTQYF.

This clonotype has at least ten counts. The chain has TRBV7-6 and TRBJ2-1; D possibly corresponds to TRBD1 (6 bases). CDR1 is SGHVS and CDR2 is FNYEAQ in the germline V gene. Trimming stripped 1 base from V and 4 bases from J, with 11 bases between. The CDR3 has 15 amino acids. The CDR3 sequence: CASSLGETGYNEQFF. DNA of the CDR3: TGTGCCAGCAGCTTAGGGGAAACAGGGTACAATGAGCAGTTCTTC.